This TCR beta chain was captured by sequencing in a study of cytomegalovirus exposure and HLA in healthy donors. The PCR contained 60 Vbeta and 13 Jbeta primers. Data came from immunoSEQ multiplex PCR; TCRdb stores just in-frame clones and leaves some out. The sample holds about 190,000 clones, approximately 86% seen once. Material: PBMCs. This sequence was found in a woman in her thirties in good health and CMV-seronegative.

DNA for the CDR3: TGTGCCAGCAGCCCCGGGGGGACAACCTACAATGAGCAGTTCTTC. Protein product: CASSPGGTTYNEQFF. V gene TRBV7-9 combines with J gene TRBJ2-1; tentatively, D is TRBD2 (7 bases). CDR1 and CDR2 (germline): SEHNR, FQNEAQ (reference sequence). This CDR3 region has 15 residues. V was cut by 5 bases and J by 2 bases, with 13 bases left in between.